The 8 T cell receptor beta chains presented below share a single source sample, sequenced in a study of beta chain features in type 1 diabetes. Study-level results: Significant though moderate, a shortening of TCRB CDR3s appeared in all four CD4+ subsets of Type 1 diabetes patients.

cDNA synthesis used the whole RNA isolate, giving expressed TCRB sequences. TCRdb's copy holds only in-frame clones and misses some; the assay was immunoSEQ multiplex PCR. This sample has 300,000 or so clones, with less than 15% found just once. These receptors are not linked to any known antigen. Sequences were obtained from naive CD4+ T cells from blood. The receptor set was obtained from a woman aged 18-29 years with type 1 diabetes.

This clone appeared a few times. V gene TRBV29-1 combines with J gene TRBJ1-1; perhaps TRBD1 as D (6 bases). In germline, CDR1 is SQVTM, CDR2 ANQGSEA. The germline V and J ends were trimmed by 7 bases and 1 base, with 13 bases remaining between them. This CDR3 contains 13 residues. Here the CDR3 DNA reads TGCAGCGCTGCCGGACAGAGGAACACTGAAGCTTTCTTT. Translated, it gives CSAAGQRNTEAFF.

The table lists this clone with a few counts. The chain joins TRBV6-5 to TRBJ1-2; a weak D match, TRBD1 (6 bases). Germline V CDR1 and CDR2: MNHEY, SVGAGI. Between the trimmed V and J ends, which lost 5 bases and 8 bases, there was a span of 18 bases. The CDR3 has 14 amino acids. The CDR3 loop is CASSAGGGAVGYTF. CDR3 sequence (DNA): TGTGCCAGCAGTGCCGGAGGGGGGGCGGTAGGCTACACCTTC.

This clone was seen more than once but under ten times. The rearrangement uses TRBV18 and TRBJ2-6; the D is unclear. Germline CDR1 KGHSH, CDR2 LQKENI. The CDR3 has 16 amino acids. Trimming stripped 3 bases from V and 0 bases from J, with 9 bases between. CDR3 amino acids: CASSPLISSGANVLTF. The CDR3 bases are TGTGCCAGCTCACCGCTTATTAGCTCTGGGGCCAACGTCCTGACTTTC.

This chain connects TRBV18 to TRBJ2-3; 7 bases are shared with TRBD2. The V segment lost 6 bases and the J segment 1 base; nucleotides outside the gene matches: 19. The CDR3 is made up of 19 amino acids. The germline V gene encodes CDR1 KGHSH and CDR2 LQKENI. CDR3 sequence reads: CASSQITQGKGRGTDTQYF. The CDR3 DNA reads TGTGCCAGCTCCCAAATTACCCAAGGGAAAGGGAGGGGCACAGATACGCAGTATTTT.

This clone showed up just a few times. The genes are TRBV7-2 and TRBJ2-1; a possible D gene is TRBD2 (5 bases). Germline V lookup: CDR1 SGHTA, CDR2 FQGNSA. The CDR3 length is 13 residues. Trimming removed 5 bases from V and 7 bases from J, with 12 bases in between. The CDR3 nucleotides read TGTGCCAGCAGCGGCGGACTTGTAAATGAGCAGTTCTTC. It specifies CASSGGLVNEQFF.

The DNA of the CDR3 is TGTGCCAGCAGCTTAATGGCGACTGGGAACACTGAAGCTTTCTTT. It translates to CASSLMATGNTEAFF. This chain connects TRBV7-3 to TRBJ1-1, with unresolved D. The CDR3 runs 15 residues. The V end was cut by 1 base, the J end by 1 base, with 10 bases between. Germline lookup yields CDR1 SGHTA and CDR2 FQGTGA.

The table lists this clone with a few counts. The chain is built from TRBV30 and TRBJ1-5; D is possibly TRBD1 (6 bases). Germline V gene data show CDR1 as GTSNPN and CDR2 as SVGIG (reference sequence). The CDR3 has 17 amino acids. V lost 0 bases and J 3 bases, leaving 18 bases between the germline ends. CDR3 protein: CAWSVRGTISPNQPQHF. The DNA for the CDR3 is TGTGCCTGGAGTGTTCGTGGGACAATTTCACCCAATCAGCCCCAGCATTTT.

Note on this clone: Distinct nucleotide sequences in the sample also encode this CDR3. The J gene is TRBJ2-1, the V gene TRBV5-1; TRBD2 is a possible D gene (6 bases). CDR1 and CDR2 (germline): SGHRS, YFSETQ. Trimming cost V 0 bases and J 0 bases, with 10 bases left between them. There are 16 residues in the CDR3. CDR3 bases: TGCGCCAGCAGCTTGGTGGCGGGAAGCTCCTACAATGAGCAGTTCTTC. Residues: CASSLVAGSSYNEQFF.